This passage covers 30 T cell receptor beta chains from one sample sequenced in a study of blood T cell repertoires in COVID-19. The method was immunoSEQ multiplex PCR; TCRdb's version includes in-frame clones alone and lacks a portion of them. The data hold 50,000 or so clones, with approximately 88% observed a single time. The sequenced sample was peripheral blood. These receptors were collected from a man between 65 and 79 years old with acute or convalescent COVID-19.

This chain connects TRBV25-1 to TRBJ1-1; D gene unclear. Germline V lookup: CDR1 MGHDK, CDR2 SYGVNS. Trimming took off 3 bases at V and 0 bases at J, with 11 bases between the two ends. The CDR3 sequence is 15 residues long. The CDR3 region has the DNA TGTGCCAGCAGTGAGAGAGGGCAAATGAACACTGAAGCTTTCTTT. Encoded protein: CASSERGQMNTEAFF. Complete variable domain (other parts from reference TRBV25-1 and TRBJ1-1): EADIYQTPRYLVIGTGKKITLECSQTMGHDKMYWYQQDPGMELHLIHYSYGVNSTEKGDLSSESTVSRIRTEHFPLTLESARPSHTSQYLCASSERGQMNTEAFFGQGTRLTVV.

The CDR3 DNA is TGTGCCAGCAGTTTACCGGGGGAAAACTACAATGAGCAGTTCTTC. Translation: CASSLPGENYNEQFF. This chain connects TRBV28 to TRBJ2-1; tentative D call: TRBD2 (6 bases). Trimming removed 2 bases at V and 3 bases at J, with 11 bases between. This CDR3 region has 15 residues. CDR1 MDHEN and CDR2 SYDVKM come from the germline V gene.

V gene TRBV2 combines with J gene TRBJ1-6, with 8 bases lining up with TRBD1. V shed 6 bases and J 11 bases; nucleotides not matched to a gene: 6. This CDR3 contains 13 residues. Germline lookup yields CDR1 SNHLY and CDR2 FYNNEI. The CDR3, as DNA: TGTGCCAGCAGGGACAGGGCCTTGACACCCCTCCACTTT. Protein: CASRDRALTPLHF.

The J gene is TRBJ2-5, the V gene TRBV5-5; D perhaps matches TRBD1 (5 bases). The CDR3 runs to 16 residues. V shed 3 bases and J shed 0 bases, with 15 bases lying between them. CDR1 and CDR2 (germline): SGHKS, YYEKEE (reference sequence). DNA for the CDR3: TGTGCCAGCAGCTCCAGGCAGGGTGGCCACCAAGAGACCCAGTACTTC. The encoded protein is CASSSRQGGHQETQYF.

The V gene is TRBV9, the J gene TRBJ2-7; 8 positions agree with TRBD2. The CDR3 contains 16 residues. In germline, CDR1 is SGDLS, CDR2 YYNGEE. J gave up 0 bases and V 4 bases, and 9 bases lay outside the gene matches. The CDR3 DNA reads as TGTGCCAGCAGCCCTAGACTAGCGACCAGCTCCTACGAGCAGTACTTC. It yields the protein CASSPRLATSSYEQYF.

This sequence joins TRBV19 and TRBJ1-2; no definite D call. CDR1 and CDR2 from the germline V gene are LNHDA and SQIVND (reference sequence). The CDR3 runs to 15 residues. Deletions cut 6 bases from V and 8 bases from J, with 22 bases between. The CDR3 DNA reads TGTGCCAGTAGGAGGGCAGGTGTCGGGGAAGGCGGCTACACCTTC. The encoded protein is CASRRAGVGEGGYTF.

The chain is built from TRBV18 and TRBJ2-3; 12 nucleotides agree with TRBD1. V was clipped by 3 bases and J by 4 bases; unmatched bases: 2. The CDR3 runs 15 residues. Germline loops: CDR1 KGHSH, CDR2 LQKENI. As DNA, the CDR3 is TGTGCCAGCTCACCGGGGACAGGGGGCGCAGATACGCAGTATTTT. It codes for CASSPGTGGADTQYF.

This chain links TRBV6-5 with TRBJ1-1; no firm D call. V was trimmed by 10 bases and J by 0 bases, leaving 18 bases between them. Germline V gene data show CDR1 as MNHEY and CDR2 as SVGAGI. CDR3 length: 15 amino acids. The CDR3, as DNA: TGTGCCACCACCCCCATTGGCCGCATGAACACTGAAGCTTTCTTT. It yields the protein CATTPIGRMNTEAFF.

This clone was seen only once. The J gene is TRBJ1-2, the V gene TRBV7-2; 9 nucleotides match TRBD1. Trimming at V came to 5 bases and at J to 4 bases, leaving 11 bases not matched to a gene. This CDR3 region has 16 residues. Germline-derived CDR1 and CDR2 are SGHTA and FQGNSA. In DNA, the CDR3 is TGTGCCAGCAGCCCGGGGACAGGGCGGAATCTCTATGGCTACACCTTC. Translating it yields CASSPGTGRNLYGYTF.

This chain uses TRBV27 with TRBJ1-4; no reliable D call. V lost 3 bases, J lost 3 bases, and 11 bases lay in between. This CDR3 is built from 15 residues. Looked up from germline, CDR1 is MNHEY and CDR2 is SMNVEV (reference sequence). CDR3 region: CASSFTAGANEKLFF. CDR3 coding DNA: TGTGCCAGCAGTTTTACCGCAGGCGCTAATGAAAAACTGTTTTTT.

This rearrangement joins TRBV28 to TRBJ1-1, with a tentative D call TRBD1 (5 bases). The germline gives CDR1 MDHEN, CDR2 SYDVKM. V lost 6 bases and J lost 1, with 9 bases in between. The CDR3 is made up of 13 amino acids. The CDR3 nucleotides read TGTGCCAGCAGCGACAGCCAGAACACTGAAGCTTTCTTT. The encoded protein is CASSDSQNTEAFF.

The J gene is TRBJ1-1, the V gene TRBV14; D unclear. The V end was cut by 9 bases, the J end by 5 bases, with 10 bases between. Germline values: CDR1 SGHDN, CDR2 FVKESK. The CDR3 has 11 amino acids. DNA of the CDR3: TGTGCCAGGACCCCTAGGACTGAAGCTTTCTTT. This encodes CARTPRTEAFF.

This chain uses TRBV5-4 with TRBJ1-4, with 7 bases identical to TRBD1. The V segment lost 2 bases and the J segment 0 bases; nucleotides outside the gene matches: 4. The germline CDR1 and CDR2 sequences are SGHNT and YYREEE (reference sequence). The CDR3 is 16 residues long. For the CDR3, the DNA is TGTGCCAGCAGCTTCTCCCAGGGGGCAACTAATGAAAAACTGTTTTTT. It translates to CASSFSQGATNEKLFF.

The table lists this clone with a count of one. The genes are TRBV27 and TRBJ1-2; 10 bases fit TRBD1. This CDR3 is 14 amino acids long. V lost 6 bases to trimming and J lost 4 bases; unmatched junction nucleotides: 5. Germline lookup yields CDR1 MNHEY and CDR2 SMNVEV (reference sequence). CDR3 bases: TGTGCCAGCAGACCCGGGACAGGGGTCTATGGCTACACCTTC. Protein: CASRPGTGVYGYTF.

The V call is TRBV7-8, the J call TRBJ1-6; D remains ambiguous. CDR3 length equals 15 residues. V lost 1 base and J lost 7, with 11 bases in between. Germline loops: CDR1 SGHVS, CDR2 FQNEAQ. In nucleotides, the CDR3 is TGTGCCAGCAGCTTAGGAGGGCTCCGCAATTCACCCCTCCACTTT. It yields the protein CASSLGGLRNSPLHF.

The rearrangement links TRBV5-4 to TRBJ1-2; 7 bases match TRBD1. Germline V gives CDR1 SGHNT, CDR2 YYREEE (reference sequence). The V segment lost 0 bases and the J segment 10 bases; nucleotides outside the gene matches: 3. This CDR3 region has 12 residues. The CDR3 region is CASSLGTGSYTF. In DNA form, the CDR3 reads TGTGCCAGCAGCTTGGGGACAGGCTCCTACACCTTC.

The CDR3 region is CASSLESWPQHF. The CDR3 nucleotides are TGTGCCAGCAGTTTAGAGAGTTGGCCCCAGCATTTT. The genes are TRBV12-3 or TRBV12-4 and TRBJ1-5; D is unclear. Trimming pared 1 base from V and 9 bases from J, leaving 7 bases between. The CDR3 has 12 residues.

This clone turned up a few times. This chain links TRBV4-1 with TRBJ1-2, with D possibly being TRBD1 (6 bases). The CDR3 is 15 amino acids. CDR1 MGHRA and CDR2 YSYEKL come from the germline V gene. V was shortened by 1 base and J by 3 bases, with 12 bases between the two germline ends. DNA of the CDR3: TGCGCCAGCAGCCAAGTAACACAGGGTGACTATGGCTACACCTTC. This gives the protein CASSQVTQGDYGYTF.

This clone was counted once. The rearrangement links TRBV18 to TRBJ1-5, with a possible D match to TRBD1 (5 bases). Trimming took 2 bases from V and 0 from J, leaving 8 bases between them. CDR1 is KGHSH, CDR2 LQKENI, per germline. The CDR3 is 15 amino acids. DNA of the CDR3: TGTGCCAGCTCACCAGGGGGGACTAGCAATCAGCCCCAGCATTTT. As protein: CASSPGGTSNQPQHF.

CDR3 protein: CASSLTGERGGQETQYF. DNA for the CDR3: TGCGCCAGCAGCTTGACAGGCGAGCGGGGGGGCCAAGAGACCCAGTACTTC. The chain recombines TRBV5-1 with TRBJ2-5, with TRBD2 matching 10 bases. With 1 base clipped from V and 1 base from J, the junction kept 7 bases outside the gene matches. Germline CDR1 reads SGHRS; CDR2 reads YFSETQ. The CDR3 consists of 17 residues. Supplemented by reference TRBV5-1 and TRBJ2-5, the full variable domain reads KAGVTQTPRYLIKTRGQQVTLSCSPISGHRSVSWYQQTPGQGLQFLFEYFSETQRNKGNFPGRFSGRQFSNSRSEMNVSTLELGDSALYLCASSLTGERGGQETQYFGPGTRLLVL.

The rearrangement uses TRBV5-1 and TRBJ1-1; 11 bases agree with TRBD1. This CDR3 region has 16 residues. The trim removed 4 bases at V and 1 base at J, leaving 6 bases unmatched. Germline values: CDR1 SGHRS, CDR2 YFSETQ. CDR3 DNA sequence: TGCGCCAGCAGCAGTGGACAGGGGGCCTGGAACACTGAAGCTTTCTTT. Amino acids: CASSSGQGAWNTEAFF.

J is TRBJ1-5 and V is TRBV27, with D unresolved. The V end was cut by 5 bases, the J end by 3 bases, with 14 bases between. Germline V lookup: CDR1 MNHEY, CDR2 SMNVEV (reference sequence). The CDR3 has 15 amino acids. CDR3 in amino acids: CASSATYRNNQPQHF. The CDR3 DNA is TGTGCCAGCAGTGCCACCTACAGAAACAATCAGCCCCAGCATTTT.

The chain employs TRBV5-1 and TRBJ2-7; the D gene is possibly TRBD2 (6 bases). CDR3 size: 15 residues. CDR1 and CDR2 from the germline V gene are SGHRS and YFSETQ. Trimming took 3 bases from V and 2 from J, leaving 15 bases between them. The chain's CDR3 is CASSSGSLTPYEQYF. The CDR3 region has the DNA TGCGCCAGCAGCTCCGGGAGCCTGACTCCCTACGAGCAGTACTTC.

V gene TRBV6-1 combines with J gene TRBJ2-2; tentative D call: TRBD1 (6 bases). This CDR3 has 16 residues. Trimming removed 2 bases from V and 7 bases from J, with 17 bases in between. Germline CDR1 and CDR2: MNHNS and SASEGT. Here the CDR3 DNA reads TGTGCCAGCAGTGAAACTTTGAGGGGGACGGGCGGGGAGCTGTTTTTT. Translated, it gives CASSETLRGTGGELFF.

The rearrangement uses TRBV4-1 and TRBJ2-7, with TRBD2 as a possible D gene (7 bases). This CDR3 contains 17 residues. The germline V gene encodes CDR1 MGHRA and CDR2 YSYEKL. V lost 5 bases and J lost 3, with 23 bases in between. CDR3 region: CASSSSSKGGDLYEQYF. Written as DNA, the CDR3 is TGCGCCAGCAGCTCGTCCTCGAAAGGGGGGGACCTCTACGAGCAGTACTTC.

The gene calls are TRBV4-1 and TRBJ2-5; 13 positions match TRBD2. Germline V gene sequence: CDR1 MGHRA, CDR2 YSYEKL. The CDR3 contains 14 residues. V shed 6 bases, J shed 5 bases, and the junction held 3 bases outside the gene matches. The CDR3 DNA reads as TGCGCCAGCAGGACTAGCGGGAGGAAGGAGACCCAGTACTTC. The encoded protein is CASRTSGRKETQYF.

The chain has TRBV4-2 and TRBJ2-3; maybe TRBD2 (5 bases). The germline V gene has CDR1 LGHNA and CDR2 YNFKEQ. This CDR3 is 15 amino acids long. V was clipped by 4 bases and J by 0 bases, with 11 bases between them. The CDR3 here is CASSLGDPSTDTQYF. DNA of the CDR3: TGTGCCAGCAGCCTGGGAGATCCTAGCACAGATACGCAGTATTTT.

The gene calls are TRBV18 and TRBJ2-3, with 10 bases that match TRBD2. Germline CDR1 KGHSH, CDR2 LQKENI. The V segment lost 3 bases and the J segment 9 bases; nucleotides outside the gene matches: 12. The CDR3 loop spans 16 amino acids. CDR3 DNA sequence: TGTGCCAGCTCACCCTCTAGCGGGGGCCCTATAGGGACGCAGTATTTT. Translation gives CASSPSSGGPIGTQYF.

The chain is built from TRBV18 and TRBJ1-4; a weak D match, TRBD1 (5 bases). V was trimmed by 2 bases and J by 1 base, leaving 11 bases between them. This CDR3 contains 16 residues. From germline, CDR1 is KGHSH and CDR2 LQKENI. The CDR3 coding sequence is TGTGCCAGCTCACCAACCTCAGGGCTAACTAATGAAAAACTGTTTTTT. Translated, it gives CASSPTSGLTNEKLFF.

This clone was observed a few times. This CDR3 is CASSLVRRPQFF. As DNA, the CDR3 is TGTGCCAGCAGTTTAGTCCGGAGACCTCAGTTCTTC. The chain links TRBV28 to TRBJ2-1; D unresolved. The CDR3 covers 12 residues. CDR1 is MDHEN and CDR2 is SYDVKM in the germline V gene. With 2 bases removed from V and 13 bases from J, the gap between germline ends came to 12 bases.